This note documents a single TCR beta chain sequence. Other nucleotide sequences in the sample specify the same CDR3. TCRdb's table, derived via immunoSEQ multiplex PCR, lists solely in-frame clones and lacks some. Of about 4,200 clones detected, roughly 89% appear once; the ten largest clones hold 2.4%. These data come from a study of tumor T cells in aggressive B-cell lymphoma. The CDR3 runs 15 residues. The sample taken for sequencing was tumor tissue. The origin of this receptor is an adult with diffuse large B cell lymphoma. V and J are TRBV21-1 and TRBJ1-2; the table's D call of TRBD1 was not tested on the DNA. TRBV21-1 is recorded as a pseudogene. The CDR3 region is CASSRWDRVIYGYTF. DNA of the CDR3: TGTGCCAGCAGCAGATGGGACAGGGTAATCTATGGCTACACCTTC.